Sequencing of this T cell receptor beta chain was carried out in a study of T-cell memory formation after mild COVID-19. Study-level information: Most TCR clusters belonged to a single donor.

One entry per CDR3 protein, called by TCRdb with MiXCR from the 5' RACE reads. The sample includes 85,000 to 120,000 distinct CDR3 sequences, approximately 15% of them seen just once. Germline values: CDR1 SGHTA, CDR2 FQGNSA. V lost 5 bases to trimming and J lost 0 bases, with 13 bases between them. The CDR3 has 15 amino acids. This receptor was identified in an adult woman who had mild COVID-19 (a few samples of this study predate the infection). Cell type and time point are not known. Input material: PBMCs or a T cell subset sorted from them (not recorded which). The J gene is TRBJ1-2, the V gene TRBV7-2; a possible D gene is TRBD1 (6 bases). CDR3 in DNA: TGTGCCAGCAGCACCCGACAGGAAGCTAACTATGGCTACACCTTC. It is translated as CASSTRQEANYGYTF.